This record looks at one T cell receptor (beta chain) sequence and its context. CDR1 is KGHDR, CDR2 SFDVKD, per germline. Trimming took 3 bases from V and 3 from J, leaving 12 bases between them. This CDR3 contains 15 residues. The source of the sample is a study of T-cell memory formation after mild COVID-19. TCRdb fed the 5' RACE reads into MiXCR, producing one record per CDR3 protein. The repertoire holds roughly 200,000 distinct CDR3 sequences, with approximately 16% as singletons. The receptor was derived from an adult woman who had mild COVID-19 (a few samples of this study predate the infection). Cell type and time point are not known. The genes are TRBV24-1 and TRBJ2-3; D may be TRBD2 (5 bases). The sequencing input was PBMCs or a T cell subset sorted from them (not recorded which). The CDR3 protein is CATSDPGWETDTQYF. For the CDR3, the DNA is TGTGCCACCAGTGATCCGGGCTGGGAGACAGATACGCAGTATTTT.